This note documents a single T cell receptor beta chain sequence. Its antigen is unknown. Other DNA sequences in the sample encode the same CDR3. Germline V lookup: CDR1 SEHNR, CDR2 FQNEAQ (reference sequence). V was trimmed by 4 bases and J by 3 bases, leaving 10 bases between them. There are 13 residues in the CDR3. Under the authors' procedure: There were no quality scores in the junction-only immunoSEQ sequences, so filtering differed. The table came from immunoSEQ multiplex PCR; TCRdb's copy has only in-frame clones and leaves some out. V and J calls plus clone size are reproduced from that table; the DNA served to infer D and trimming. The repertoire has approximately 1.9 million clones, about 94% of them found once; the top ten carry more than 1.5%. This entry belongs to a study of shared clonotypes between healthy human individuals. Points from the study as a whole: Rarefaction indicated that sorted-subset sequencing remained incomplete although depth was large.

CD45RO-negative, CCR7-positively selected cells formed the naive CD8 fraction, excluding terminally differentiated effector memory CD45RA+ cells. This receptor was obtained from a man younger than 35 in good health. Some clones in this sample may be carry-over from other donors' samples. Input material: naive CD8+ T cells from PBMCs. The chain carries TRBV7-9 and TRBJ2-7, with D possibly TRBD2 on 6 matching bases. The CDR3 loop is CASSWRESYEQYF. CDR3 sequence (DNA): TGTGCCAGCAGCTGGAGGGAGAGCTACGAGCAGTACTTC. Full variable domain (rest looked up from reference TRBV7-9 and TRBJ2-7): DTGVSQNPRHKITKRGQNVTFRCDPISEHNRLYWYRQTLGQGPEFLTYFQNEAQLEKSRLLSDRFSAERPKGSFSTLEIQRTEQGDSAMYLCASSWRESYEQYFGPGTRLTVT.